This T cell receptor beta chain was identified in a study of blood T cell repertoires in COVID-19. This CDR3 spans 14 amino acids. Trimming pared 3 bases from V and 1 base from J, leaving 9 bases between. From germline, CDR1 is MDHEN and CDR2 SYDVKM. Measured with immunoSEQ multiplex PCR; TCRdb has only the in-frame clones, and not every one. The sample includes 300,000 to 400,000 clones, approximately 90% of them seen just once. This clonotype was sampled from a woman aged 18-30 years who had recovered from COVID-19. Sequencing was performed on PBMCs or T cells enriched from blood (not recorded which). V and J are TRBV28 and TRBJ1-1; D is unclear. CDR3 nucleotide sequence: TGTGCCAGCAGTTTTGTGGCAGGGAACACTGAAGCTTTCTTT. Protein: CASSFVAGNTEAFF.